This TCR beta chain was recorded in a study of molecular identifiers for immune sequencing clone quantification. MiXCR, run by TCRdb on the PCR reads, gives a single entry per CDR3 protein. The profile shows some 100,000 distinct CDR3 sequences, roughly 34% of them singletons. This receptor was obtained from a human donor in good health. Some libraries in this study had Jurkat cell RNA spiked in. Source material: naive CD8+ T cells from blood, with Jurkat cell RNA spiked in. Indicated subset: FACS-sorted CD8+CD4-CCR7+CD45RA+ naive T cells.

The CDR3 region has the DNA TGTGCCAGCAGCCAAGATTTGGGTTGGGGGAGCCCGAAGCCGCAGTATTTT. Translation gives CASSQDLGWGSPKPQYF. The chain employs TRBV14 and TRBJ2-3; D may correspond to TRBD1 or TRBD2 (5 bases each). Trimming cost V 0 bases and J 10 bases, with 23 bases left between them. Germline CDR1 SGHDN, CDR2 FVKESK. The CDR3 runs 17 residues.